A selection of T cell receptor beta chains follows, all from one sample in a study of T cells after posttransplantation cyclophosphamide. This table comes from immunoSEQ multiplex PCR, and its TCRdb copy is limited to in-frame clones, with some not included. Among approximately 4,000 clones listed, 75% to 85% were seen once. Sample: CD4+ T cells sorted from blood, taken about 230 days after a stem cell transplant with posttransplant cyclophosphamide. All receptors come from a male patient aged 25 to 39 who received an allogeneic stem cell transplant from a related donor, was CMV-positive, and had no GVHD. A subset of T cells may come from the graft donor. Both conserved end residues are part of each CDR3. D genes are given only for firm matches. Part of the rows lack a size; the others show once, few, many or a class for expanded clones.

J | D | V | size | DNA | CDR3
TRBJ2-3 | TRBD2 | TRBV9 | - | TGTGCCAGCAGCGAGCGGGGGGCCCAGCATACGCAGTATTTT | CASSERGAQHTQYF
TRBJ2-1 | - | TRBV5-1 | - | TGCGCCAGCAGCTTGGCCCAAACCTACAATGAGCAGTTCTTC | CASSLAQTYNEQFF
TRBJ2-5 | TRBD1 | TRBV9 | - | TGTGCCAGCAGCGGACGGCTCGATTTGACAGGGCCCGGGCCAGAGACCCAGTACTTC | CASSGRLDLTGPGPETQYF
TRBJ2-3 | TRBD2 | TRBV9 | - | TGTGCCAGCAGCGTAGCCCCTAGCGGGACAGATACGCAGTATTTT | CASSVAPSGTDTQYF
TRBJ1-2 | TRBD1 | TRBV28 | - | TGTGCCATCCAGCCAGGGGGCGCGGACTATGGCTACACCTTC | CAIQPGGADYGYTF
TRBJ2-5 | - | TRBV5-1 | - | TGCGCCAGCAGCTCATCAACAGGAAGCGAGACCCAGTACTTC | CASSSSTGSETQYF
TRBJ2-7 | TRBD1 | TRBV29-1 | - | TGCAGCGTTCTTCCCCAGGGGGCACAGGAGCAGTACTTC | CSVLPQGAQEQYF
TRBJ2-7 | TRBD1 | TRBV11-2 | - | TGTGCCAGCAGCTCGGACAGGTTCTACGAGCAGTACTTC | CASSSDRFYEQYF
TRBJ1-1 | - | TRBV10-2 | few | TGCGCCAGCCCCTCAGGGCGTTCCCCCCAAGCTTTCTTT | CASPSGRSPQAFF
TRBJ2-1 | TRBD2 | TRBV29-1 | - | TGCAGCGCGGGTCAGACTTCTGGACTAGCGGGAGCAGGAAGGGGTGAGCAGTTCTTC | CSAGQTSGLAGAGRGEQFF
TRBJ1-2 | TRBD1 | TRBV29-1 | - | TGCAGCGTTCTGCGGGACAGATTCGGGTATGGCTACACCTTC | CSVLRDRFGYGYTF
TRBJ2-7 | TRBD2 | TRBV7-2 | - | TGTGCCAGCAGTCCCTTCAGTGGCGGGAGGAGCGAGCAGTACTTC | CASSPFSGGRSEQYF
TRBJ2-1 | TRBD2 | TRBV25-1 | - | TGTGCCAGCAAGGCTAGCGGGAATGAGTACAATGAGCAGTTCTTC | CASKASGNEYNEQFF
TRBJ2-7 | - | TRBV18 | - | TGTGCCAGCTCCCCGTTTGACACGGGGTACGAGCAGTACTTC | CASSPFDTGYEQYF
TRBJ1-2 | - | TRBV6-5 | - | TGTGCCAGCAGTTACTCGGTACAGGAGTACTATGGCTACACCTTC | CASSYSVQEYYGYTF
TRBJ1-1 | TRBD1 | TRBV2 | - | TGTGCCAGCAGCCAGGGACAGGGGTGGACTGAAGCTTTCTTT | CASSQGQGWTEAFF
TRBJ1-6 | - | TRBV29-1 | - | TGCAGCGTTCGAACGGGTCATCAGAATTCACCCCTCCACTTT | CSVRTGHQNSPLHF
TRBJ1-6 | - | TRBV7-9 | - | TGTGCCAGCGGCCCCATTCAGGGGAATTCCCCCCTCCACTTT | CASGPIQGNSPLHF
TRBJ1-1 | TRBD1 | TRBV5-1 | - | TGCGCCAGCAGCCTGGGACAGGGCTTCACTGAAGCTTTCTTT | CASSLGQGFTEAFF
TRBJ1-2 | - | TRBV11-2 | - | TGTGCCAGCAGCAGGGCAGGGGCTAACTATGGCTACACCTTC | CASSRAGANYGYTF
TRBJ2-7 | - | TRBV7-2 | - | TGTGCCAGCAGCTTGGGCCCGTCATCCTACGAGCAGTACTTC | CASSLGPSSYEQYF
TRBJ1-1 | TRBD1 | TRBV7-9 | large | TGTGCCAGCAGCCCCCTGACAGGGTTGAACACTGAAGCTTTCTTT | CASSPLTGLNTEAFF
TRBJ2-1 | TRBD1 | TRBV7-2 | once | TGTGCCAGCAGCCACCGGGACAGGGTTCGAAATGAGCAGTTCTTC | CASSHRDRVRNEQFF
TRBJ2-1 | - | TRBV10-3 | - | TGTGCCATCAAGGGGCAAGGGGGGGGTACCTACAATGAGCAGTTCTTC | CAIKGQGGGTYNEQFF
TRBJ2-5 | - | TRBV7-2 | once | TGTGCCAGCAGCTTACTGTCAACAAGGGGAGAGACCCAGTACTTC | CASSLLSTRGETQYF
TRBJ2-3 | TRBD2 | TRBV4-2 | - | TGTGCCAGCAGCCAGGGACTAGAGAGGACAGATACGCAGTATTTT | CASSQGLERTDTQYF
TRBJ2-3 | TRBD2 | TRBV9 | - | TGTGCCAGCAGCACCGGGACTAGCGGGGGGGCCGGCACAGATACGCAGTATTTT | CASSTGTSGGAGTDTQYF
TRBJ2-5 | TRBD2 | TRBV15 | once | TGTGCCACCAGCAGGGGGACTAGCGGGAGAATGGAGACCCAGTACTTC | CATSRGTSGRMETQYF
TRBJ1-4 | TRBD1 | TRBV9 | - | TGTGCCAGCAGCCCGGGGACAGTTTATAATGAAAAACTGTTTTTT | CASSPGTVYNEKLFF
TRBJ2-2 | TRBD1 | TRBV5-4 | once | TGTGCCAGCAGCGGGGGACAGACGAACACCGGGGAGCTGTTTTTT | CASSGGQTNTGELFF
TRBJ2-3 | - | TRBV29-1 | - | TGCAGCGTTTCGAGGGTGGAAGATACGCAGTATTTT | CSVSRVEDTQYF
TRBJ2-3 | TRBD2 | TRBV7-9 | - | TGTGCCTGCGATAGCGGGAGCACAGATACGCAGTATTTT | CACDSGSTDTQYF
TRBJ2-3 | - | TRBV7-2 | - | TGTGCCAGCAGCCCAGCCCCAAGAGATAGCACGTATTTT | CASSPAPRDSTYF
TRBJ1-2 | - | TRBV28 | - | TGTGCCAGCAGCCGTCACCCACAGAGAAACTATGGCTACACCTTC | CASSRHPQRNYGYTF
TRBJ2-6 | TRBD2 | TRBV6-6 | few | TGTGCCAGCAGTTGGGGGGGTGTCTCTGGGGCCAACGTCCTGACTTTC | CASSWGGVSGANVLTF
TRBJ2-3 | TRBD2 | TRBV5-1 | - | TGCGCCAGCAGCTCGCTTCTAGCGGGAGCGATAGATACGCAGTATTTT | CASSSLLAGAIDTQYF
TRBJ2-5 | - | TRBV7-7 | - | TGTGCTAGCAGCTTTCAGGCGGGTGGCGAGACCCAGTACTTC | CASSFQAGGETQYF
TRBJ2-5 | - | TRBV18 | - | TGTGCCAGCTCACCGACGACCAGCACAGGGCTCGGGGAGACCCAGTACTTC | CASSPTTSTGLGETQYF
TRBJ2-5 | - | TRBV28 | - | TGTGCCAGCAGCCCAGCCCGGGGTATAAACCAAGAGACCCAGTACTTC | CASSPARGINQETQYF
TRBJ1-6 | - | TRBV7-9 | - | TGTGCCAGCAGCTTTAACAGCCCCAATTCCCCCCTCCACTTT | CASSFNSPNSPLHF
TRBJ2-3 | - | TRBV7-9 | - | TGTGCCAGCAGCTTACGCCGGACTTATACAGATACGCAGTATTTT | CASSLRRTYTDTQYF
TRBJ2-3 | TRBD2 | TRBV7-9 | - | TGTGCCAGCAGCTTGAACTTGAGGCCAAGCGGGAGCCCTCAGTATTTT | CASSLNLRPSGSPQYF
TRBJ1-1 | TRBD1 | TRBV5-1 | - | TGCGCCAGCAGGCAGGGGGCTTTGTACACTGAAGCTTTCTTT | CASRQGALYTEAFF
TRBJ1-2 | - | TRBV5-1 | - | TGCGCCAGCAGCCCCCCCAGAAAGCGCTACACTAACTATGGCTACACCTTC | CASSPPRKRYTNYGYTF
TRBJ2-5 | - | TRBV21-1 | - | TGTGCCAGCAGTCCTCAAGAGACCCAGTACTTC | CASSPQETQYF
TRBJ1-4 | TRBD1 | TRBV11-2 | - | TGCGCCAGCAGCTTAGGTTTCAGGGGGCCCTCAAATGAAAAACTGTTTTTT | CASSLGFRGPSNEKLFF
TRBJ2-1 | TRBD1 | TRBV5-1 | - | TGCGCCAGCAGCTTGGCAGGGGGAAGAAATGAGCAGTTCTTC | CASSLAGGRNEQFF
TRBJ2-2 | - | TRBV6-6 | - | TGTGCCAGCAGCCAGGGAGGCCGGGAGCTGTTTTTT | CASSQGGRELFF
TRBJ1-1 | - | TRBV6-1 | - | TGTGCCAGCAGTGAAGGGTACGGCACTGAAGCTTTCTTT | CASSEGYGTEAFF
TRBJ1-3 | - | TRBV4-3 | - | TGCGCCAGCAGCCCCGGGGGCTCTGGAAACACCATATATTTT | CASSPGGSGNTIYF
TRBJ2-1 | TRBD2 | TRBV9 | - | TGTGCCAGCAGCCTCGGGGGGGCGAGTTTCAATGAGCAGTTCTTC | CASSLGGASFNEQFF
TRBJ1-4 | - | TRBV6-5 | - | TGTGCCAGCAGTTTCGGGCCACCGCGGGTTGATGAAAAACTGTTTTTT | CASSFGPPRVDEKLFF
TRBJ2-1 | TRBD1 | TRBV2 | - | TGTGCCAGCAGACTATTCCGGGACAGGTTCAATGAGCAGTTCTTC | CASRLFRDRFNEQFF
TRBJ2-3 | TRBD1 | TRBV18 | - | TGTGCCAGCTCACCCCTCCCGGGACAGGGGAATTCGGGGCAGTATTTT | CASSPLPGQGNSGQYF
TRBJ2-3 | TRBD1 | TRBV5-1 | - | TGCGCCAGCAGCTTGCGACAGGGAAACACAGATACGCAGTATTTT | CASSLRQGNTDTQYF
TRBJ1-6 | - | TRBV14 | once | TGTGCCAGCAGCCGCGAGTATAATTCACCCCTCCACTTT | CASSREYNSPLHF
TRBJ2-3 | - | TRBV4-1 | - | TGCGCCAGCAGCCAAGTTGAACTAGCCGCCGATACGCAGTATTTT | CASSQVELAADTQYF
TRBJ2-5 | - | TRBV27 | - | TGTGCCAGCAGTACGATCTCACAAGAAGAGACCCAGTACTTC | CASSTISQEETQYF
TRBJ2-5 | - | TRBV5-1 | - | TGCGCCAGCAGCTGGGGGGGGCCGGTACTAGAGACCCAGTACTTC | CASSWGGPVLETQYF
TRBJ2-1 | TRBD1 | TRBV29-1 | few | TGCAGCGAGGCGACAGGGCGGAATGAGCAGTTCTTC | CSEATGRNEQFF